Shown below are 5 T cell receptor beta chains from a single sample sequenced in a study of T cell changes during pregnancy in multiple sclerosis (dated by TCRdb to about 2019). Library preparation was by the immunoSEQ multiplex PCR assay. TCRdb limited this immuneACCESS table to in-frame rearrangements with V and J called. A share of clones is missing; checked studies link under half to unresolved V genes, and the rest is unexplained. The sample table lists around 40,000 clones, 89% of them with a count of one. Approximately 1.2% of the sample lies in the top ten. This specimen consisted of CD4+ T cells from peripheral blood mononuclear cells, obtained in the first trimester of pregnancy. The source of these receptors is a female donor with multiple sclerosis, enrolled in a pregnancy study.

V gene TRBV7-9 combines with J gene TRBJ2-1; 8 bases map to TRBD2. The CDR3 has 15 residues. V lost 2 bases, J lost 5 bases, and 5 bases stayed unmatched. CDR1 and CDR2 from the germline V gene are SEHNR and FQNEAQ (reference sequence). The DNA for the CDR3 is TGTGCCAGCAGCTTATCTAGCGGGCCGAACAATGAGCAGTTCTTC. It translates to CASSLSSGPNNEQFF.

The V and J genes are TRBV10-3 and TRBJ1-2, with 8 bases lining up with TRBD1. J was trimmed by 0 bases and V by 6 bases; bases with no gene match: 3. Per germline, CDR1 ENHRY and CDR2 SYGVKD. This CDR3 comprises 14 residues. In DNA, the CDR3 is TGTGCCATCAGCGGGACAGGAACTAACTATGGCTACACCTTC. It is translated as CAISGTGTNYGYTF.

The genes are TRBV5-1 and TRBJ1-5; 7 nucleotides line up with TRBD1. There are 14 residues in the CDR3. V dropped 2 bases and J dropped 5; count of bases not matched to a gene: 4. Germline lookup yields CDR1 SGHRS and CDR2 YFSETQ. The CDR3 sequence: CASSLGQGDQPQHF. The CDR3 nucleotides are TGCGCCAGCAGCTTAGGGCAGGGGGATCAGCCCCAGCATTTT.

The chain joins TRBV9 to TRBJ1-2; no firm D call. Germline V gene lookup returns CDR1 SGDLS and CDR2 YYNGEE. Between the trimmed V and J ends, which lost 3 bases and 4 bases, there was a span of 10 bases. The CDR3 runs 13 residues. The CDR3 DNA follows: TGTGCCAGCAGCGAGCGGAACGGCTATGGCTACACCTTC. The encoded protein is CASSERNGYGYTF.

CDR3 bases: TGTGCCAGCAGCTTAGGGAGTAACAATGAGCAGTTCTTC. Translating it yields CASSLGSNNEQFF. V usage is TRBV7-3 and J usage is TRBJ2-1; D may be TRBD2 (5 bases). This CDR3 is 13 amino acids long. V lost 2 bases and J lost 5, with 7 bases in between. CDR1 is SGHTA and CDR2 is FQGTGA in the germline V gene.